These 31 T cell receptor beta chains share one sample of origin, sequenced in a study of tumor-infiltrating lymphocytes in primary liver carcinoma. RNA isolated from unsorted whole blood supplied the blood RNA, with germline DNA also extracted. A primer matching the constant region was used to make TCR beta cDNA from approximately 500 ng of total RNA. Generation of the TCR beta libraries relied on three nested multiplex PCR rounds using slightly modified ARM-PCR. The two initial PCR rounds, about 9 cycles each, used TRBV1-TRBV30 forward and C-beta reverse primers. TCRdb redid the calling of the multiplex PCR reads with MiXCR, one entry per CDR3 protein. Among fewer than 250,000 distinct CDR3 sequences listed, approximately 64% were seen once. Sequencing was performed on peripheral blood. These receptors were obtained from a woman aged 55-70 years with primary liver carcinoma and hepatitis B virus infection.

V and J are TRBV30 and TRBJ2-3, with 7 bases lining up with TRBD2. Germline V CDR1 and CDR2: GTSNPN, SVGIG (reference sequence). V lost 3 bases to trimming and J lost 2 bases; unmatched junction nucleotides: 8. This CDR3 contains 15 residues. The CDR3 DNA follows: TGTGCCTGGAGCGCAGGGCTAGCGGTCACAGATACGCAGTATTTT. This translates into CAWSAGLAVTDTQYF.

In the case of this clonotype: Possible read error: a much larger clone is one base away. The chain is built from TRBV5-5 and TRBJ2-5; 9 positions agree with TRBD2. The length of the CDR3 is 14 residues. Looked up from germline, CDR1 is SGHKS and CDR2 is YYEKEE (reference sequence). CDR3 residues: CANSLATSGETQYF. For the CDR3, the DNA is TGTGCCAACAGCTTGGCTACTAGCGGGGAGACCCAGTACTTC. The complete variable domain, with remaining parts taken from reference TRBV5-5 and TRBJ2-5, reads DAGVTQSPTHLIKTRGQQVTLRCSPISGHKSVSWYQQVLGQGPQFIFQYYEKEERGRGNFPDRFSARQFPNYSSELNVNALLLGDSALYLCANSLATSGETQYFGPGTRLLVL.

This clonotype occurred many times. The V gene is TRBV13, the J gene TRBJ2-7; TRBD1 matches at 9 bases. V trimming: 4 bases; J trimming: 3 bases; junction bases outside the gene matches: 4. The CDR3 totals 14 residues. CDR1 PRHDT and CDR2 FYEKMQ come from the germline V gene (reference sequence). This chain's CDR3 is CASSSTGGIYEQYF. For the CDR3, the DNA is TGTGCCAGCAGCTCGACAGGGGGGATCTACGAGCAGTACTTC. The variable domain in full, with the rest retrieved from reference TRBV13 and TRBJ2-7, is AAGVIQSPRHLIKEKRETATLKCYPIPRHDTVYWYQQGPGQDPQFLISFYEKMQSDKGSIPDRFSAQQFSDYHSELNMSSLELGDSALYFCASSSTGGIYEQYFGPGTRLTVT.

A word on this clonotype: One end of the junction is discordant with germline, which a read error may explain. This chain connects TRBV6-5 to TRBJ1-6; no firm D call. This CDR3 has 14 amino acids. Per the germline V gene, CDR1 is MNHEY and CDR2 is SVGAGI. CDR3 sequence reads: CPSSSLRDNSPLHF. CDR3 coding DNA: TGTCCCAGCAGCTCCTTGAGAGACAATTCACCCCTCCACTTT.

The sample holds many counts of this clonotype. V is TRBV12-3 or TRBV12-4 and J is TRBJ1-1; maybe TRBD1 (5 bases). The germline V and J ends were trimmed by 7 bases and 6 bases, with 12 bases remaining between them. This CDR3 has 12 amino acids. The DNA for the CDR3 is TGTGCCAGCACCCCGGGGCTTGCTGAAGCTTTCTTT. This gives the protein CASTPGLAEAFF.

Regarding this clonotype: A clone one base away is much larger, so this may be a read error. The chain uses TRBV6-6 and TRBJ2-2, with D possibly being TRBD1 (5 bases). V was cut by 2 bases and J by 2 bases, with 9 bases left in between. The germline V gene encodes CDR1 MNHNY and CDR2 SVGAGI (reference sequence). The CDR3 is 15 residues long. CDR3 sequence reads: CASSYRGSNTGELFF. The CDR3 coding sequence is TGTGCCAGCAGTTACAGGGGCAGCAACACCGGGGAGCTGTTTTTT.

As regards this clonotype: At one end, the junction sequence differs from germline, possibly due to a read error. The chain recombines TRBV4-2 with TRBJ2-5; TRBD2 agrees at 11 bases. Per germline, CDR1 LGHNA and CDR2 YNFKEQ. The CDR3 has 16 amino acids. The CDR3 DNA sequence: TGTGTCAGCAGCCAATATTTAACTAGCGGGAGTGAGACCCAGTACTTC. It translates to CVSSQYLTSGSETQYF.

On this clonotype itself: A read error may produce the germline difference seen at one junction end. This chain joins TRBV11-2 and TRBJ2-7; the D gene is possibly TRBD2 (6 bases). Germline V gene lookup returns CDR1 SGHAT and CDR2 FQNNGV. CDR3 size: 14 residues. The CDR3 here is CASSSRLVVDELYF. CDR3 coding DNA: TGTGCCAGCAGTTCCCGACTAGTGGTGGACGAGCTGTACTTC.

V is TRBV11-2 and J is TRBJ2-7; 9 bases line up with TRBD2. The V segment lost 7 bases and the J segment 7 bases; nucleotides outside the gene matches: 17. In germline, CDR1 is SGHAT, CDR2 FQNNGV. The CDR3 runs 16 residues. CDR3 sequence: CASNYGGRASGSEQYF. As DNA, the CDR3 is TGTGCCAGCAACTACGGCGGGAGGGCCTCGGGAAGTGAGCAGTACTTC.

Of note for this clonotype: The conserved closing phenylalanine or tryptophan is absent in this CDR3, likely reflecting a read error. The chain employs TRBV4-1 and TRBJ2-2, with TRBD2 identical over 8 bases. This CDR3 spans 17 amino acids. Germline loops: CDR1 MGHRA, CDR2 YSYEKL. Unmatched junction bases numbered 9, after V lost 2 bases and J lost 4 bases. CDR3 amino acids: CASSQRLAGLGTGELFS. CDR3 nucleotide sequence: TGCGCCAGCAGCCAAAGATTAGCGGGGTTGGGCACCGGGGAGCTGTTTTCT.

This clonotype was recorded once. The chain recombines TRBV6-4 with TRBJ1-1; the D gene is possibly TRBD1 (5 bases). The germline V gene has CDR1 MRHNA and CDR2 SNTAGT. Between the trimmed V and J ends, which lost 2 bases and 3 bases, there was a span of 10 bases. The CDR3 spans 14 residues. CDR3 protein: CASSDGDPDTEAFF. The CDR3, as DNA: TGTGCCAGCAGTGACGGGGACCCCGACACTGAAGCTTTCTTT.

About this clonotype itself: It is likely a read error, because the conserved phenylalanine at the end of the CDR3 is missing. The chain is built from TRBV30 and TRBJ1-5; possibly TRBD1 for D (6 bases). The germline V and J ends were trimmed by 2 bases and 5 bases, with 13 bases remaining between them. The CDR3 has 14 amino acids. Germline values: CDR1 GTSNPN, CDR2 SVGIG (reference sequence). Here the CDR3 reads CAWSKKTGYQPQHS. The CDR3 nucleotides are TGTGCCTGGAGTAAGAAAACAGGGTATCAGCCCCAGCATTCT.

Turning to this clonotype: Mismatch with germline at one junction end may stem from a read error. J is TRBJ2-1 and V is TRBV5-5, with 9 bases fitting TRBD1. The length of the CDR3 is 15 residues. Germline lookup yields CDR1 SGHKS and CDR2 YYEKEE (reference sequence). The CDR3 sequence: CDSSLGTGFFNEQFF. The CDR3 nucleotides are TGTGACAGCAGCTTGGGGACAGGGTTTTTCAATGAGCAGTTCTTC.

Worth noting for this clonotype: Germline is not matched at one junction end, which may reflect a read error. The chain has TRBV28 and TRBJ2-5; D ambiguous. Germline V CDR1 and CDR2: MDHEN, SYDVKM. This CDR3 has 14 residues. In DNA, the CDR3 is TGTGCCATCAGTTTTTTGGTTTACCAAGAGACCCAGTACTTC. Translation gives CAISFLVYQETQYF.

This clonotype was counted a few times. This may arise from a read error, as a much more abundant clone is one base away. The rearrangement uses TRBV12-3 or TRBV12-4 and TRBJ2-3; D gene unclear. CDR3 length: 11 residues. CDR3 coding DNA: TGTGCCAGCAGACTCGAAGATACGCAGTGTTTT. Amino acid sequence: CASRLEDTQCF.

This clonotype was seen many times. V is TRBV11-2 and J is TRBJ1-1; a possible D gene is TRBD1 (5 bases). The germline CDR1 and CDR2 sequences are SGHAT and FQNNGV. CDR3 length equals 15 residues. Trimming took off 3 bases at V and 3 bases at J, with 14 bases between the two ends. CDR3 DNA sequence: TGTGCCAGCAGCTTCAAAGGATGGGGGTACACTGAAGCTTTCTTT. It is translated as CASSFKGWGYTEAFF. Looking up the rest from reference TRBV11-2 and TRBJ1-1 gives the full variable domain: EAGVAQSPRYKIIEKRQSVAFWCNPISGHATLYWYQQILGQGPKLLIQFQNNGVVDDSQLPKDRFSAERLKGVDSTLKIQPAKLEDSAVYLCASSFKGWGYTEAFFGQGTRLTVV.

Concerning this clonotype: A single base separates this from a much larger clone, so it may be a read error. This sequence joins TRBV29-1 and TRBJ1-2; 9 nucleotides line up with TRBD1. The CDR3 spans 13 residues. The germline V gene has CDR1 SQVTM and CDR2 ANQGSEA. The chain's CDR3 is CIVGTGHEYGYTF. The CDR3 nucleotides read TGCATCGTTGGGACAGGGCACGAGTATGGCTACACCTTC.

This clonotype was detected only a few times. V usage is TRBV6-6 and J usage is TRBJ2-1; 10 bases agree with TRBD2. Germline V gene lookup returns CDR1 MNHNY and CDR2 SVGAGI (reference sequence). V dropped 0 bases and J dropped 14; count of bases not matched to a gene: 7. The CDR3 length is 14 residues. The CDR3 DNA sequence: TGTGCCAGCAGTTACTCGAAGCTAGCGGGAGTTGAGTTCTTC. Translated, it gives CASSYSKLAGVEFF.

This clonotype was recorded many times. V gene TRBV12-5 combines with J gene TRBJ1-2; D is perhaps TRBD1 (5 bases). Trimming removed 8 bases from V and 6 bases from J, with 22 bases in between. CDR1 is LGHNT, CDR2 FRNRAP, per germline. The CDR3 is 15 amino acids. The CDR3 here is CASPDRVRFRDGYTF. The DNA for the CDR3 is TGTGCTAGTCCGGACCGAGTCCGCTTCAGGGATGGCTACACCTTC.

A word on this clonotype: One end of the junction varies from germline; a read error may be responsible. This chain links TRBV11-1 with TRBJ2-7, with 10 bases that match TRBD2. This CDR3 region has 15 residues. The germline CDR1 and CDR2 sequences are SGHAT and FQDESV (reference sequence). The CDR3 spells CASSLGTSDLVEQHF. In DNA form, the CDR3 reads TGTGCCAGCAGCCTGGGGACTAGCGACCTCGTGGAGCAGCACTTC.

This clonotype has a count of ten or more. The chain combines TRBV5-4 with TRBJ2-5, with 10 bases fitting TRBD1. After removal of 5 bases from V and 4 bases from J, the junction contained 11 bases not matched to a gene. The CDR3 spans 16 residues. The germline gives CDR1 SGHNT, CDR2 YYREEE (reference sequence). CDR3 sequence reads: CASSSDPDRGLETQYF. CDR3 DNA sequence: TGTGCCAGCAGTTCCGACCCTGACAGGGGGCTAGAGACCCAGTACTTC.

A remark on this clonotype: A much more abundant neighbour one base away suggests this may be a read error. This chain joins TRBV7-9 and TRBJ1-2; D gene uncertain. Germline V lookup: CDR1 SEHNR, CDR2 FQNEAQ (reference sequence). This CDR3 has 13 amino acids. CDR3 residues: CASNLGSGYGYTF. Written as DNA, the CDR3 is TGTGCCAGCAACTTAGGAAGCGGGTATGGCTACACCTTC.

As concerns this clonotype: A much bigger clone sits one base away, suggesting this may be a read error. V usage is TRBV6-1 and J usage is TRBJ2-1; 7 bases fit TRBD2. Germline V lookup: CDR1 MNHNS, CDR2 SASEGT. CDR3 length: 14 residues. Trimming cost V 4 bases and J 9 bases; bases outside gene matches: 9. CDR3 sequence reads: CASSVGLPNSEQFF. The CDR3 coding sequence is TGTGCCAGCAGTGTGGGACTACCAAACAGTGAGCAGTTCTTC.

The CDR3, as DNA: TGTGCCAGCAGCTTGTATACGGTGGGGTCGGAGACCCAGTACTTC. It yields the protein CASSLYTVGSETQYF. This chain uses TRBV5-6 with TRBJ2-5; D call uncertain. V lost 1 base to trimming and J lost 5 bases, with 15 bases between them. This CDR3 has 15 residues. Germline V gives CDR1 SGHDT, CDR2 YYEEEE.

J is TRBJ2-2 and V is TRBV4-1, with 8 nucleotides matching TRBD2. Germline trimming cut 4 bases from V and 9 bases from J; bases unmatched to any gene: 13. Per germline, CDR1 MGHRA and CDR2 YSYEKL. The CDR3 sequence is 16 residues long. CDR3 amino acids: CASSPGASGGSRELFF. In nucleotides, the CDR3 is TGCGCCAGCAGCCCTGGGGCGAGCGGGGGCAGCAGGGAGCTGTTTTTT.

Points on this clonotype: The final CDR3 position lacks the conserved phenylalanine or tryptophan, pointing to a likely read error. The rearrangement joins TRBV11-2 to TRBJ2-5; no clear D gene. The CDR3 contains 16 residues. Germline loops: CDR1 SGHAT, CDR2 FQNNGV. The V end lost 1 base, the J end lost 0 bases, and 12 bases lay between the germline ends. The CDR3 loop reads CASSLVLGRYQETQYS. The CDR3 region has the DNA TGTGCCAGCAGCTTAGTCCTCGGACGGTACCAAGAGACCCAGTACTCA.

The V call is TRBV11-3, the J call TRBJ2-3, with a weak D call TRBD2 (6 bases). CDR1 SGHNT and CDR2 YENEEA come from the germline V gene. V gave up 6 bases and J gave up 1 base, with 11 bases separating them. CDR3 size: 14 residues. The CDR3 DNA follows: TGTGCCAGCAGTCCCGGGAGCGGCACAGATACGCAGTATTTT. This gives the protein CASSPGSGTDTQYF.

This chain joins TRBV11-2 and TRBJ2-3, with a tentative D call TRBD1 (6 bases). V was shortened by 1 base and J by 4 bases, with 12 bases between the two germline ends. The V gene's germline CDR1 is SGHAT and CDR2 FQNNGV. The CDR3 is made up of 15 amino acids. DNA of the CDR3: TGTGCCAGCAGCTTAGGGGGGCGGTCAGCAGATACGCAGTATTTT. Translated, it gives CASSLGGRSADTQYF.

Remarks on this clonotype: This may arise from a read error, as a much more abundant clone is one base away. The chain carries TRBV12-5 and TRBJ1-5, with a possible D match to TRBD1 (5 bases). Germline loops: CDR1 LGHNT, CDR2 FRNRAP. The CDR3 spans 13 residues. V was trimmed by 7 bases and J by 3 bases, leaving 10 bases between them. The CDR3 loop reads CASVGQTNQPQHF. The CDR3 coding sequence is TGTGCTAGTGTGGGGCAGACCAATCAGCCCCAGCATTTT. The variable domain in full, completed from reference TRBV12-5 and TRBJ1-5, reads DARVTQTPRHKVTEMGQEVTMRCQPILGHNTVFWYRQTMMQGLELLAYFRNRAPLDDSGMPKDRFSAEMPDATLATLKIQPSEPRDSAVYFCASVGQTNQPQHFGDGTRLSIL.

A remark on this clonotype: Possible read error: a much larger clone is one base away. The V gene is TRBV7-9, the J gene TRBJ2-4, with D perhaps TRBD1 (6 bases). The germline V gene has CDR1 SEHNR and CDR2 FQNEAQ (reference sequence). Trimming removed 5 bases from V and 6 bases from J, with 14 bases in between. The CDR3 is 14 residues long. The CDR3 here is CASSTGPGINIQYF. The CDR3 DNA reads as TGTGCCAGCAGCACAGGGCCCGGAATAAACATTCAGTACTTC.

A few counts support this clonotype. The J gene is TRBJ2-7, the V gene TRBV10-1; TRBD2 agrees at 10 bases. The CDR3 spans 15 residues. Germline V CDR1 and CDR2: WNHNN, SYGVQD (reference sequence). Unmatched junction bases numbered 8, after V lost 7 bases and J lost 2 bases. Written as DNA, the CDR3 is TGCGCCAGCACGGTAGGACTAGCGGCTACCTACGAGCAGTACTTC. It specifies CASTVGLAATYEQYF.